This T cell receptor beta chain is drawn from a study of blood T cell repertoires in COVID-19. Germline CDR1 and CDR2: GTSNPN and SVGIG (reference sequence). Trimming removed 3 bases from V and 1 base from J, with 7 bases in between. The CDR3 totals 13 residues. Produced via immunoSEQ multiplex PCR; TCRdb's table is partial and in-frame only. The table records around 260,000 clones, approximately 91% of them present only once. Sequenced material: peripheral blood. The chain has TRBV30 and TRBJ1-5, with D uncertain. The TCR sequence derives from a person aged 18-30 years with COVID-19, enrolled during active disease. The CDR3 sequence is CAWSLRSNQPQHF. DNA of the CDR3: TGTGCCTGGAGCTTGCGGAGCAATCAGCCCCAGCATTTT.